This T cell receptor (beta chain) comes out of a study of blood T cell repertoires in COVID-19. At the level of the study: Some COVID-19 samples were acute and others convalescent; all came from the United States, Italy and Spain. The cDNA or gDNA used as material had been derived from T cells, B-cell-depleted T cells, or PBMCs.

As originally analysed: For nucleated cells, counts were estimated from reference gene primer amplification. TCRdb keeps only in-frame clones here, not all; method: immunoSEQ multiplex PCR. That table furnishes V, J and clone size, whereas the DNA furnished D and trimming. The sample consists of about 240,000 clones, about 83% of them appearing once. Deletions cut 2 bases from V and 2 bases from J, with 6 bases between. Germline V gene sequence: CDR1 MNHEY, CDR2 SVGAGI. The CDR3 is made up of 13 amino acids. The sequence was obtained from a human donor in a cohort sampled during active COVID-19. The J gene is TRBJ1-2, the V gene TRBV6-5; maybe TRBD1 (5 bases). Sequencing was performed on peripheral blood. The CDR3 reads CASSYDRNYGYTF. CDR3 nucleotides: TGTGCCAGCAGTTACGACAGAAACTATGGCTACACCTTC.